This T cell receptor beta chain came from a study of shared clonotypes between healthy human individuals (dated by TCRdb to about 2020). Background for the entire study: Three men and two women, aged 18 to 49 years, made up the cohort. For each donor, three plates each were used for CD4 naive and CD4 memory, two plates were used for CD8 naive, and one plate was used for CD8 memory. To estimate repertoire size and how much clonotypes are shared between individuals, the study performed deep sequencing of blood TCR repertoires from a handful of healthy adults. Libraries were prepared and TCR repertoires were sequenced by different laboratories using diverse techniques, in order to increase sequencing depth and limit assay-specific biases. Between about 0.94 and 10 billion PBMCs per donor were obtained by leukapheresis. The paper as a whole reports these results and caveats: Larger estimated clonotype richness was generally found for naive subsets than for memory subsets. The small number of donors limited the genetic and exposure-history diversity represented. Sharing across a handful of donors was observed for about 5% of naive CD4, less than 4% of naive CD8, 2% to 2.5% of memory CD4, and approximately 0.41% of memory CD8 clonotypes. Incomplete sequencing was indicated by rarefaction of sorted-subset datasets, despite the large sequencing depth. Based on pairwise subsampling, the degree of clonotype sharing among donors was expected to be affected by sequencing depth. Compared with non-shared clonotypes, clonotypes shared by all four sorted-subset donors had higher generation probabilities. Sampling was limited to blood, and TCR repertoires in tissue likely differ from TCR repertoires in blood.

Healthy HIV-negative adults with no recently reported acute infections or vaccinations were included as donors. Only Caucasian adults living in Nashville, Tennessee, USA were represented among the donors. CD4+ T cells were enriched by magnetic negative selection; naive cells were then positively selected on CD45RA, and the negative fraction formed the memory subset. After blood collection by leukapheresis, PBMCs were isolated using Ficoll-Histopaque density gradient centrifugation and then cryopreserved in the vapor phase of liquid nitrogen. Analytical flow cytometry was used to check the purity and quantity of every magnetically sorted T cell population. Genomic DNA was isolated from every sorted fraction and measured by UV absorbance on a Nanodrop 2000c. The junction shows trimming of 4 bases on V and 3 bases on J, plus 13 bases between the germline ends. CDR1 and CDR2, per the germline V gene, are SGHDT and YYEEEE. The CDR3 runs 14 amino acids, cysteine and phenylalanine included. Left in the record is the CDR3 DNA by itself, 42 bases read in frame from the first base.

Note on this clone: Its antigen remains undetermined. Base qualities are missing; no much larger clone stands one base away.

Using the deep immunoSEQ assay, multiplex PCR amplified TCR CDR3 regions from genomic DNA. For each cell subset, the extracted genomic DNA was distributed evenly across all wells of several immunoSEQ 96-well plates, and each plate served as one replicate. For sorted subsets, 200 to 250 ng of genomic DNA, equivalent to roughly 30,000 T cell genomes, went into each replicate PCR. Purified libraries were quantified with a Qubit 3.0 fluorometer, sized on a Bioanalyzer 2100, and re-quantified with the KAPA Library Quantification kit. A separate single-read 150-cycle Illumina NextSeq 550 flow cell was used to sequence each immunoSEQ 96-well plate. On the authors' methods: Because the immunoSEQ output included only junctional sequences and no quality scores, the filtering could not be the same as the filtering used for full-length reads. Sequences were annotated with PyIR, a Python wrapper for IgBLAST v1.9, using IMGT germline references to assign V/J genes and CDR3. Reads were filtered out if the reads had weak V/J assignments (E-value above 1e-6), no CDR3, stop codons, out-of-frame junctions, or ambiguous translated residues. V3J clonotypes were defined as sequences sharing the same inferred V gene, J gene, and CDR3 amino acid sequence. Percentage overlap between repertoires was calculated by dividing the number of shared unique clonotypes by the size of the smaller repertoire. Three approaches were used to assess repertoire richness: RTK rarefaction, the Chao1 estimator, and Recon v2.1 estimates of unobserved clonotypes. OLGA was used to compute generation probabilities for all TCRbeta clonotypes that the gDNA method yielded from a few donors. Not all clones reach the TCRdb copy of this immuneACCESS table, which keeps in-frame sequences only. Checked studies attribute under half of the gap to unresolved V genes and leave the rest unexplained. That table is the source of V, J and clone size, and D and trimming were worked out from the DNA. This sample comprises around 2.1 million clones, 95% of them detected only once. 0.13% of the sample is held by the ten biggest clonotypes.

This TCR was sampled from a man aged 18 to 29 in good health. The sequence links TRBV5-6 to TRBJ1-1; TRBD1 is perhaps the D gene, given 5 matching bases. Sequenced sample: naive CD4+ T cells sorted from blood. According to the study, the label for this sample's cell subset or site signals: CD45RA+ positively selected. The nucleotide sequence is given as TGTGCCAGCAGCGTGGACAATTGGGACACTGAAGCTTTCTTT. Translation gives CASSVDNWDTEAFF.